This T cell receptor beta chain is from a study of Ad26.COV2.S vaccination and SARS-CoV-2 variants. As for the study in general: It was the COV1001 Ad26.COV2.S trial arm that included the donor.

The table came from immunoSEQ multiplex PCR; TCRdb's copy has only in-frame clones and leaves some out. The profile shows around 450,000 clones, roughly 89% of them singletons. Notes on the study in general: Total responses of T cells may have been underestimated by the analyses of TCR breadth and depth. Those who received the vaccine showed greater spike-specific TCR breadth than those given placebo.

This CDR3 spans 15 amino acids. Germline V CDR1 and CDR2: SGHTA, FQGNSA. V was cut by 0 bases and J by 6 bases, with 9 bases left in between. This sample's treatment: over 15 received Ad26.COV2.S at low or high dose, single or two shots; about 5 received placebo; per-sample allocation not given. Day 63 after the first vaccine or placebo injection was the time point for sampling. Adults aged 18-55 years in Boston included the donor. Concerning this clone itself: No antigen is known for it.

The sequence was obtained from a person between 18 and 59 years old who received the Ad26.COV2.S COVID-19 vaccine or a placebo. This chain joins TRBV7-2 and TRBJ1-6, with D unclear. The sample here was peripheral blood, taken in a trial of Ad26.COV2.S vaccine versus placebo. CDR3 sequence (DNA): TGTGCCAGCAGCTTAGCTTTCGTTAGTAATTCACCCCTCCACTTT. It codes for CASSLAFVSNSPLHF.